Each of the 6 T cell receptor beta chains below was sequenced from the same sample in a study of T cell responses to AZD1222 COVID-19 vaccine. The data were produced by immunoSEQ multiplex PCR, yet TCRdb's version contains in-frame clones alone and is incomplete. The sample contains approximately 100,000 clones, just over 85% of which appear only once. The starting material was peripheral blood, obtained on day 0 of AZD1222 vaccination. The receptors were sampled from an adult in good health.

The chain carries TRBV5-5 and TRBJ2-7; maybe TRBD2 (6 bases). Germline CDR1 reads SGHKS; CDR2 reads YYEKEE (reference sequence). The CDR3 spans 19 residues. Deletions cut 4 bases from V and 0 bases from J, with 26 bases between. This CDR3 reads CASSPGLEGASISSYEQYF. CDR3 DNA sequence: TGTGCCAGCAGCCCGGGCCTGGAGGGCGCTTCTATTAGCTCCTACGAGCAGTACTTC. Full variable domain (rest looked up from reference TRBV5-5 and TRBJ2-7): DAGVTQSPTHLIKTRGQQVTLRCSPISGHKSVSWYQQVLGQGPQFIFQYYEKEERGRGNFPDRFSARQFPNYSSELNVNALLLGDSALYLCASSPGLEGASISSYEQYFGPGTRLTVT.

The chain is built from TRBV30 and TRBJ1-1; a weak D match, TRBD1 (5 bases). The V end was cut by 4 bases, the J end by 0 bases, with 12 bases between. Germline V lookup: CDR1 GTSNPN, CDR2 SVGIG (reference sequence). CDR3 length: 14 residues. The CDR3 here is CAWTTRAVNTEAFF. CDR3 sequence (DNA): TGTGCCTGGACGACCAGGGCGGTGAACACTGAAGCTTTCTTT. The full variable domain, its missing parts supplied by reference TRBV30 and TRBJ1-1, is SQTIHQWPATLVQPVGSPLSLECTVEGTSNPNLYWYRQAAGRGLQLLFYSVGIGQISSEVPQNLSASRPQDRQFILSSKKLLLSDSGFYLCAWTTRAVNTEAFFGQGTRLTVV.

The V and J genes are TRBV6-5 and TRBJ2-6, with a possible D match to TRBD2 (7 bases). V was shortened by 8 bases and J by 3 bases, with 14 bases between the two germline ends. The CDR3 is 15 residues long. Germline V gene data show CDR1 as MNHEY and CDR2 as SVGAGI. CDR3 protein: CASSWGGLGANVLTF. The CDR3 region has the DNA TGTGCCAGCTCCTGGGGGGGGCTTGGGGCCAACGTCCTGACTTTC.

J is TRBJ1-1 and V is TRBV7-8; a weak D match, TRBD1 (6 bases). This CDR3 is built from 15 residues. Germline CDR1 is SGHVS and CDR2 is FQNEAQ. V was cut by 4 bases and J by 2 bases, with 14 bases left in between. The CDR3 DNA sequence: TGTGCCAGCAGCTCCATCCTAGGGGGTAACACTGAAGCTTTCTTT. Amino acids: CASSSILGGNTEAFF.

V and J are TRBV6-5 and TRBJ1-2, with a tentative D call TRBD1 (6 bases). Germline CDR1 and CDR2: MNHEY and SVGAGI. V was clipped by 0 bases and J by 2 bases, with 13 bases between them. This CDR3 spans 16 amino acids. DNA for the CDR3: TGTGCCAGCAGTTACTCGTACAGAGGACAGAACTATGGCTACACCTTC. It codes for CASSYSYRGQNYGYTF.

This clone showed up just a few times. This chain joins TRBV2 and TRBJ2-1; D is unclear. Germline loops: CDR1 SNHLY, CDR2 FYNNEI. The germline V and J ends were trimmed by 3 bases and 6 bases, with 6 bases remaining between them. The CDR3 totals 12 residues. The CDR3 bases are TGTGCCAGCAGTGACAGGAGCAATGAGCAGTTCTTC. Translating it yields CASSDRSNEQFF. Full variable domain (outside the CDR3, taken from reference TRBV2 and TRBJ2-1): EPEVTQTPSHQVTQMGQEVILRCVPISNHLYFYWYRQILGQKVEFLVSFYNNEISEKSEIFDDQFSVERPDGSNFTLKIRSTKLEDSAMYFCASSDRSNEQFFGPGTRLTVL.